These 21 T cell receptor beta chains originate from one sample sequenced in a study of control samples from healthy donors and cancer patients. Using immunoSEQ multiplex PCR, the repertoire was profiled, and TCRdb retains in-frame clones only, with some absent. The sample lists roughly 160,000 clones, roughly 95% occurring once. The specimen was blood. All receptors derive from a woman in her 30s in good health.

V and J are TRBV10-1 and TRBJ2-5; 7 nucleotides agree with TRBD1. The germline V gene has CDR1 WNHNN and CDR2 SYGVQD (reference sequence). V lost 5 bases and J lost 3; bases outside the gene matches: 9. CDR3 length: 15 amino acids. CDR3 loop: CASSPGGQQKETQYF. For the CDR3, the DNA is TGCGCCAGCAGTCCAGGGGGACAGCAAAAAGAGACCCAGTACTTC.

The J gene is TRBJ2-2, the V gene TRBV5-4; no definite D call. The length of the CDR3 is 14 residues. CDR1 and CDR2 (germline): SGHNT, YYREEE (reference sequence). Trimming removed 7 bases from V and 0 bases from J, with 10 bases in between. This CDR3 reads CASRARPNTGELFF. The DNA of the CDR3 is TGTGCCAGCCGGGCACGACCGAACACCGGGGAGCTGTTTTTT.

The chain links TRBV24-1 to TRBJ2-1; the match to TRBD1 covers 8 bases. Germline V lookup: CDR1 KGHDR, CDR2 SFDVKD. The ends lost 2 bases at V and 6 bases at J; junction bases unmatched: 5. This CDR3 region has 15 residues. The CDR3 coding sequence is TGTGCCACCAGTGATTGGGGGACAGGTCTCAATGAGCAGTTCTTC. It encodes CATSDWGTGLNEQFF.

This clone has a handful of counts. V gene TRBV6-6 combines with J gene TRBJ2-5; 7 bases are shared with TRBD1. J lost 2 bases, V lost 2 bases, and 5 bases had no gene match. The CDR3 has 15 residues. Germline assignment: CDR1 MNHNY and CDR2 SVGAGI (reference sequence). CDR3 coding DNA: TGTGCCAGCAGTTACGCAAGGGGGCGGCAAGAGACCCAGTACTTC. Encoded protein: CASSYARGRQETQYF.

The genes are TRBV11-2 and TRBJ1-2; D possibly corresponds to TRBD1 (6 bases). Deletions cut 0 bases from V and 7 bases from J, with 9 bases between. Germline loops: CDR1 SGHAT, CDR2 FQNNGV. The CDR3 runs 13 residues. The CDR3 is CASSLDRGSGYTF. The DNA for the CDR3 is TGTGCCAGCAGCTTAGACAGGGGAAGTGGCTACACCTTC.

The rearrangement links TRBV7-2 to TRBJ2-1; 9 positions match TRBD2. From germline, CDR1 is SGHTA and CDR2 FQGNSA. The V and J ends lost 4 bases and 8 bases, in that order; junction bases with no gene match: 18. The CDR3 consists of 18 residues. CDR3 sequence (DNA): TGTGCCAGCAGCTCAGGGGCGGTCAATAGCGGGAGAATATATGAGCAGTTCTTC. The encoded protein is CASSSGAVNSGRIYEQFF. Using reference TRBV7-2 and TRBJ2-1 for the parts outside the CDR3, the full variable domain is GAGVSQSPSNKVTEKGKDVELRCDPISGHTALYWYRQSLGQGLEFLIYFQGNSAPDKSGLPSDRFSAERTGGSVSTLTIQRTQQEDSAVYLCASSSGAVNSGRIYEQFFGPGTRLTVL.

V is TRBV30 and J is TRBJ2-1; D gene ambiguous. The CDR3 has 12 residues. CDR1 GTSNPN and CDR2 SVGIG come from the germline V gene (reference sequence). V lost 4 bases, J lost 1 base, and 5 bases lay in between. CDR3 protein: CAWTSSYNEQFF. CDR3 bases: TGTGCCTGGACGTCGTCCTACAATGAGCAGTTCTTC.

The chain recombines TRBV27 with TRBJ2-1; 11 nucleotides align to TRBD2. The CDR3 runs 16 residues. With 1 base clipped from V and 6 bases from J, the junction kept 5 bases outside the gene matches. Germline V gene sequence: CDR1 MNHEY, CDR2 SMNVEV (reference sequence). Here the CDR3 DNA reads TGTGCCAGCAGTTTATTGTGGCTAGCGGGGGGCAATGAGCAGTTCTTC. Protein: CASSLLWLAGGNEQFF.

The gene calls are TRBV7-9 and TRBJ1-1; D is ambiguous. CDR1 and CDR2 (germline): SEHNR, FQNEAQ (reference sequence). The V end was cut by 5 bases, the J end by 6 bases, with 19 bases between. This CDR3 contains 15 residues. The CDR3 loop reads CASSPETPKWAEAFF. The CDR3 nucleotides are TGTGCCAGCAGCCCGGAGACCCCGAAGTGGGCTGAAGCTTTCTTT.

Comments on this clone: The sample contains more than one DNA sequence encoding this CDR3. The rearrangement uses TRBV6-1 and TRBJ2-1; D might be TRBD1 (6 bases). The V and J ends lost 4 bases and 0 bases respectively, with 13 bases between them. The length of the CDR3 is 16 residues. Germline CDR1 reads MNHNS; CDR2 reads SASEGT. The CDR3 loop is CASSVPRGSSYNEQFF. The DNA for the CDR3 is TGTGCCAGCAGTGTTCCTAGGGGGAGCTCCTACAATGAGCAGTTCTTC.

The CDR3 DNA follows: TGTGCCAGCAGCGCATTATGGGGCACCCGTACCGGGGAGCTGTTTTTT. Protein product: CASSALWGTRTGELFF. This chain joins TRBV9 and TRBJ2-2, with D possibly being TRBD1 (5 bases). Deletions cut 3 bases from V and 5 bases from J, with 17 bases between. Germline CDR1 SGDLS, CDR2 YYNGEE. The CDR3 runs 16 residues.

This rearrangement joins TRBV30 to TRBJ1-2, with D unresolved. V was pared by 1 base and J by 7 bases, with 16 bases between. The V gene's germline CDR1 is GTSNPN and CDR2 SVGIG (reference sequence). The CDR3 extends over 14 amino acids. For the CDR3, the DNA is TGTGCCTGGAGTGCAACCCAGGAGGGATCTGGCTACACCTTC. Translating it yields CAWSATQEGSGYTF.

This chain links TRBV10-1 with TRBJ2-1; D gene unclear. V lost 2 bases and J 1 base, leaving 9 bases between the germline ends. Germline V gene data show CDR1 as WNHNN and CDR2 as SYGVQD (reference sequence). The CDR3 is 15 residues long. The CDR3 here is CASSEVQSSYNEQFF. The CDR3 DNA reads TGCGCCAGCAGTGAGGTACAGAGTTCCTACAATGAGCAGTTCTTC.

CDR3 nucleotide sequence: TGCGCCAGCAGTGAAATACGGCGGGAGGGCCTCGTGACCCAGTACTTC. Translating gives CASSEIRREGLVTQYF. V usage is TRBV10-1 and J usage is TRBJ2-5, with 9 bases lining up with TRBD2. This CDR3 spans 16 amino acids. Trimming cost V 3 bases and J 7 bases; bases outside gene matches: 12. The germline gives CDR1 WNHNN, CDR2 SYGVQD (reference sequence).

The chain has TRBV5-1 and TRBJ2-3; 11 bases line up with TRBD2. CDR1 SGHRS and CDR2 YFSETQ come from the germline V gene. The V gene end was trimmed by 3 bases and the J gene end by 7 bases; junction bases not matched to a gene: 19. This CDR3 is 19 amino acids long. CDR3 nucleotides: TGCGCCAGCAGCTCCCGAAGTTTAGCGGGAGGGCCCCGATCCTATACGCAGTATTTT. It codes for CASSSRSLAGGPRSYTQYF.

This clone has just a few counts. The chain has TRBV11-2 and TRBJ1-2, with TRBD1 matching 7 bases. The CDR3 covers 11 residues. Trimming at V came to 4 bases and at J to 8 bases, leaving 1 base not matched to a gene. CDR1 SGHAT and CDR2 FQNNGV come from the germline V gene. CDR3 bases: TGTGCCAGCAGCTACAGGGGCGGCTACACCTTC. Residues: CASSYRGGYTF.

The V gene is TRBV28, the J gene TRBJ1-2; possible D gene TRBD1, 5 bases. CDR3 size: 13 residues. V lost 11 bases and J lost 4, with 17 bases in between. Germline V CDR1 and CDR2: MDHEN, SYDVKM. CDR3 loop: CAGGGGFFYGYTF. DNA of the CDR3: TGTGCCGGGGGAGGAGGTTTTTTCTATGGCTACACCTTC.

This rearrangement joins TRBV5-6 to TRBJ1-1; 8 bases align to TRBD1. CDR1 and CDR2 (germline): SGHDT, YYEEEE. This CDR3 region has 14 residues. After removal of 4 bases from V and 4 bases from J, the junction contained 6 bases not matched to a gene. The CDR3 DNA follows: TGTGCCAGCAGCAACACAGGGGGGCCCACTGAAGCTTTCTTT. Translated, it gives CASSNTGGPTEAFF.

This chain uses TRBV6-5 with TRBJ1-3; D is uncertain. Trimming removed 4 bases from V and 0 bases from J, with 10 bases in between. CDR1 MNHEY and CDR2 SVGAGI come from the germline V gene. The CDR3 is 15 residues long. The CDR3 here is CASSSNTFSGNTIYF. Here the CDR3 DNA reads TGTGCCAGCAGTTCCAACACCTTCTCTGGAAACACCATATATTTT.

This chain connects TRBV5-1 to TRBJ2-2; a possible D gene is TRBD2 (5 bases). In germline, CDR1 is SGHRS, CDR2 YFSETQ. The CDR3 covers 15 residues. Trimming cost V 6 bases and J 0 bases, with 12 bases left between them. This CDR3 reads CASTSTTTNTGELFF. Here the CDR3 DNA reads TGCGCCAGCACATCTACGACTACGAACACCGGGGAGCTGTTTTTT.

The chain recombines TRBV5-6 with TRBJ2-5; 8 bases agree with TRBD1. Germline assignment: CDR1 SGHDT and CDR2 YYEEEE. With 6 bases clipped from V and 4 bases from J, the junction kept 5 bases outside the gene matches. This CDR3 has 13 amino acids. CDR3 bases: TGTGCCAGCACCAGGGACAGGAGAGAGACCCAGTACTTC. Translated, it gives CASTRDRRETQYF.